The rows below give T cell receptor beta chains drawn from one sample of a study of blood T cell repertoires in COVID-19. Repertoires were generated with immunoSEQ multiplex PCR, while TCRdb's copy carries only in-frame clones and drops some. This sample has hundreds of thousands of clones, with 83% found just once. Sequenced sample: peripheral blood. The source of these receptors is a woman aged 45-65 years who had recovered from COVID-19. Each CDR3 is given with its conserved first and last residue. Fields, in order: clone size, J gene, D gene, V gene, CDR3 protein, CDR3 DNA. A D gene is named only where the DNA matches it firmly. Part of the rows lack a size; the others show once, few, many or a class for expanded clones.

size: -; J: TRBJ1-4; D: -; V: TRBV7-2; CDR3: CASSLAGTNEKLFF; DNA: TGTGCCAGCAGCTTGGCGGGGACTAATGAAAAACTGTTTTTT
size: -; J: TRBJ1-6; D: TRBD1; V: TRBV9; CDR3: CASSAVQGANSPLHF; DNA: TGTGCCAGCAGCGCCGTCCAGGGGGCGAATTCACCCCTCCACTTT
size: -; J: TRBJ1-2; D: TRBD1; V: TRBV4-1; CDR3: CASSQAGGADWPYGYTF; DNA: TGCGCCAGCAGCCAAGCAGGGGGCGCGGATTGGCCCTATGGCTACACCTTC
size: -; J: TRBJ1-2; D: TRBD1; V: TRBV27; CDR3: CASSSWQGAGGYTF; DNA: TGTGCCAGCAGTTCGTGGCAGGGGGCGGGTGGCTACACCTTC
size: -; J: TRBJ2-1; D: TRBD1; V: TRBV6-6; CDR3: CASRSRQGAYNEQFF; DNA: TGTGCCAGCAGATCCCGACAGGGGGCCTACAATGAGCAGTTCTTC
size: -; J: TRBJ1-3; D: -; V: TRBV4-3; CDR3: CASSQDTGSPGNTIYF; DNA: TGCGCCAGCAGCCAAGATACAGGGTCTCCTGGAAACACCATATATTTT
size: -; J: TRBJ2-7; D: -; V: TRBV25-1; CDR3: CASSLSGTPSSYEQYF; DNA: TGTGCCAGCAGTTTATCCGGGACACCGAGCTCCTACGAGCAGTACTTC
size: once; J: TRBJ2-2; D: -; V: TRBV5-1; CDR3: CASSLVETGELFF; DNA: TGCGCCAGCAGCTTGGTGGAGACCGGGGAGCTGTTTTTT
size: few; J: TRBJ2-1; D: -; V: TRBV7-2; CDR3: CASSLPLGGSNEQFF; DNA: TGTGCCAGCAGCTTACCCCTAGGGGGAAGCAATGAGCAGTTCTTC
size: -; J: TRBJ1-1; D: -; V: TRBV5-1; CDR3: CASSLVVNGKAATEAFF; DNA: TGCGCCAGCAGCTTGGTGGTGAACGGGAAAGCGGCAACTGAAGCTTTCTTT
size: -; J: TRBJ2-7; D: TRBD2; V: TRBV5-1; CDR3: CASSLALAGARYYEQYF; DNA: TGCGCCAGCAGCTTGGCCCTAGCGGGGGCCAGATACTACGAGCAGTACTTC
size: once; J: TRBJ2-7; D: TRBD2; V: TRBV11-2; CDR3: CASSLTSGGSPYEQYF; DNA: TGTGCCAGCAGCCTAACTAGCGGGGGGTCTCCCTACGAGCAGTACTTC
size: -; J: TRBJ1-1; D: -; V: TRBV12-3/TRBV12-4; CDR3: CASSLLRRAFF; DNA: TGTGCCAGCAGTTTGCTCAGAAGAGCTTTCTTT
size: -; J: TRBJ2-2; D: -; V: TRBV5-4; CDR3: CASSPEGSGELFF; DNA: TGTGCCAGCAGCCCGGAGGGGTCCGGGGAGCTGTTTTTT
size: -; J: TRBJ1-5; D: -; V: TRBV10-2; CDR3: CASSEFRVFFQPQHF; DNA: TGCGCCAGCAGTGAATTCAGGGTCTTCTTTCAGCCCCAGCATTTT
size: -; J: TRBJ1-2; D: -; V: TRBV6-2/TRBV6-3; CDR3: CASSPAAEASYTF; DNA: TGTGCCAGCAGCCCAGCGGCCGAGGCTAGCTACACCTTC
size: -; J: TRBJ1-1; D: -; V: TRBV18; CDR3: CASSPGQANMNTEAFF; DNA: TGTGCCAGCTCACCAGGGCAGGCCAACATGAACACTGAAGCTTTCTTT
size: -; J: TRBJ1-2; D: -; V: TRBV28; CDR3: CASRTGDGYGYTF; DNA: TGTGCCAGCAGGACCGGGGATGGCTATGGCTACACCTTC
size: -; J: TRBJ1-2; D: -; V: TRBV5-8; CDR3: CASSLIQETYGYTF; DNA: TGTGCCAGCAGCTTGATACAGGAAACCTATGGCTACACCTTC
size: -; J: TRBJ1-1; D: -; V: TRBV7-2; CDR3: CASSLRGGASPEAFF; DNA: TGTGCCAGCAGCTTAAGGGGGGGCGCTTCCCCTGAAGCTTTCTTT
size: -; J: TRBJ1-2; D: -; V: TRBV6-4; CDR3: CASRAARGYGYTF; DNA: TGTGCCTCCAGGGCAGCCAGGGGCTATGGCTACACCTTC
size: -; J: TRBJ2-1; D: -; V: TRBV7-9; CDR3: CASISGVPGTYNEQFF; DNA: TGTGCCAGCATCAGTGGGGTACCAGGGACCTACAATGAGCAGTTCTTC
size: once; J: TRBJ1-4; D: -; V: TRBV7-9; CDR3: CASSTGQTNEKLFF; DNA: TGTGCCAGCAGCACCGGTCAAACTAATGAAAAACTGTTTTTT
size: -; J: TRBJ2-1; D: TRBD2; V: TRBV27; CDR3: CASSSGTSGRVGNEQFF; DNA: TGTGCCAGCAGTTCCGGGACTAGCGGGAGGGTGGGCAATGAGCAGTTCTTC
size: -; J: TRBJ2-7; D: -; V: TRBV4-3; CDR3: CASSQVLQPKTYEQYF; DNA: TGCGCCAGCAGCCAAGTATTACAGCCAAAAACGTACGAGCAGTACTTC
size: -; J: TRBJ1-2; D: TRBD1; V: TRBV18; CDR3: CASSPPVAGGYGYTF; DNA: TGTGCCAGCTCACCACCGGTCGCAGGGGGCTACGGCTACACCTTC
size: -; J: TRBJ2-7; D: TRBD1; V: TRBV6-6; CDR3: CASSYGQGLYEQYF; DNA: TGTGCCAGCAGTTACGGACAGGGGCTCTACGAGCAGTACTTC
size: -; J: TRBJ1-4; D: -; V: TRBV18; CDR3: CASSPPYGATNEKLFF; DNA: TGTGCCAGCTCACCACCCTACGGGGCAACTAATGAAAAACTGTTTTTT
size: -; J: TRBJ2-3; D: TRBD1; V: TRBV11-2; CDR3: CASKGQEDTQYF; DNA: TGTGCCAGCAAGGGACAGGAGGATACGCAGTATTTT
size: -; J: TRBJ1-2; D: TRBD1; V: TRBV5-4; CDR3: CASSGTGVGYTF; DNA: TGTGCCAGCAGCGGGACAGGGGTGGGCTACACCTTC
size: once; J: TRBJ2-5; D: -; V: TRBV7-9; CDR3: CASSPYGAVQETQYF; DNA: TGTGCCAGCAGCCCCTATGGGGCGGTCCAAGAGACCCAGTACTTC